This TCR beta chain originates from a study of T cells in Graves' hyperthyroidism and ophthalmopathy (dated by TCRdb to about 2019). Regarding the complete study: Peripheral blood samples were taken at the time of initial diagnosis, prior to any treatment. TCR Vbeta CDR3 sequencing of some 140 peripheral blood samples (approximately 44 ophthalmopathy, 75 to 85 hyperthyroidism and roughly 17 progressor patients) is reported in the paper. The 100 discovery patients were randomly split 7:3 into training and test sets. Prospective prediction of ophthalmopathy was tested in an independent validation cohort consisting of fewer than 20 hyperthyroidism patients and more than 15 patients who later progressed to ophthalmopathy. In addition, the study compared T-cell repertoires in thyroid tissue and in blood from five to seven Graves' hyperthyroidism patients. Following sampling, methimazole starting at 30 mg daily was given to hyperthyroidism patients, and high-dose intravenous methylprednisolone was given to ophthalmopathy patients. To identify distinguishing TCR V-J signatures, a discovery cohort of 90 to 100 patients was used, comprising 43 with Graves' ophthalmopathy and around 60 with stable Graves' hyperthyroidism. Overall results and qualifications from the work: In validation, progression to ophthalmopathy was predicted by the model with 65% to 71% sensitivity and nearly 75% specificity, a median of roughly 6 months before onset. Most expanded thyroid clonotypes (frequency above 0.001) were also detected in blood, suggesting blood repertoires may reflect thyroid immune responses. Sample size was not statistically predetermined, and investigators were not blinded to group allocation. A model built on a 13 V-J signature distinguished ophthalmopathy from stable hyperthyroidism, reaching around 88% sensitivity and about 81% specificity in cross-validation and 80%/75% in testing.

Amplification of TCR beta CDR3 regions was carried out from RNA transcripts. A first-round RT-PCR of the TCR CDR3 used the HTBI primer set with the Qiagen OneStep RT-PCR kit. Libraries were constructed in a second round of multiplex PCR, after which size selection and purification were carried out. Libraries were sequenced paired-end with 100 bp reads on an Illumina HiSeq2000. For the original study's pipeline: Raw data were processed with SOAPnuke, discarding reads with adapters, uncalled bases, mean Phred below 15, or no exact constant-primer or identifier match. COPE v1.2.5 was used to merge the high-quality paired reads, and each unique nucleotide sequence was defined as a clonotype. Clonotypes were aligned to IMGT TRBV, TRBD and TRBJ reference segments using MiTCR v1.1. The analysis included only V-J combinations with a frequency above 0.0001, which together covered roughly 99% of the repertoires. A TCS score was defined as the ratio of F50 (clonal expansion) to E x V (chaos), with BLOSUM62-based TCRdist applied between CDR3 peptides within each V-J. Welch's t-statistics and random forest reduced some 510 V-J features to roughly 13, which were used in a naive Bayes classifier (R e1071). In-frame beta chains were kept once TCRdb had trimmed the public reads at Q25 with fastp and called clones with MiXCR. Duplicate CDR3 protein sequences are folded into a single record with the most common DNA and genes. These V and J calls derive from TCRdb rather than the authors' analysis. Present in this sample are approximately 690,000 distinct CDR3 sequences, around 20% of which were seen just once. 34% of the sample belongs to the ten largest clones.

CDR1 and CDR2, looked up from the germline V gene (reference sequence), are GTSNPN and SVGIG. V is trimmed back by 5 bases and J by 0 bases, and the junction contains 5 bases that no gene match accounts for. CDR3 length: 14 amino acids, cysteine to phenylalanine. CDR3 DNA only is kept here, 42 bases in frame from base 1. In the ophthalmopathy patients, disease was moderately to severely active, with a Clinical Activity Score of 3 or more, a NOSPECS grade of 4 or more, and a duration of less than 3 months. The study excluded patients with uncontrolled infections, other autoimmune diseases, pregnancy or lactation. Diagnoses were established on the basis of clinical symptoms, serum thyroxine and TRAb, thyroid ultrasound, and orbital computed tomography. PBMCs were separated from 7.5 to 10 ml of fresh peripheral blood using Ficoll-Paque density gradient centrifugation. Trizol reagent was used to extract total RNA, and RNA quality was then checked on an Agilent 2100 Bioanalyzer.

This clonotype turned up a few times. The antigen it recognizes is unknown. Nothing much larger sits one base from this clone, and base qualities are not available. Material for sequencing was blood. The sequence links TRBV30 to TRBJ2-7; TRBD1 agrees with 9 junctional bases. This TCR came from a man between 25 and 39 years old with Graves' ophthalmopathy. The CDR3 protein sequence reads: CAWDGTGPSYEQYF. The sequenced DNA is TGTGCCTGGGACGGGACAGGGCCCTCCTACGAGCAGTACTTC.